The entry below gives a single TCR beta chain sequence along with its context. Antigen specificity is unknown. The authors isolated CD4+ T cells after around 11 days of culture. All study participants received two doses of BNT162b2 or mRNA-1273 vaccine. The data were produced by immunoSEQ multiplex PCR, yet TCRdb's version contains in-frame clones alone and is incomplete. The sample records more than 60,000 clones, over 70% being singletons. These data belong to a study of vaccination effects on CD4 cells after COVID-19. The CDR3 loop spans 17 amino acids. Germline V lookup: CDR1 SGDLS, CDR2 YYNGEE. Trimming pared 0 bases from V and 7 bases from J, leaving 20 bases between.

This TCR derives from a human donor who received a COVID-19 vaccine. This chain joins TRBV9 and TRBJ1-5; the D is unclear. Material: CD4+ T cells from PBMCs cultured without peptide, obtained after COVID-19 vaccination. The CDR3: CASSVGPPARYRQPQHF. CDR3 in DNA: TGTGCCAGCAGCGTAGGACCTCCCGCACGGTATCGACAGCCCCAGCATTTT.